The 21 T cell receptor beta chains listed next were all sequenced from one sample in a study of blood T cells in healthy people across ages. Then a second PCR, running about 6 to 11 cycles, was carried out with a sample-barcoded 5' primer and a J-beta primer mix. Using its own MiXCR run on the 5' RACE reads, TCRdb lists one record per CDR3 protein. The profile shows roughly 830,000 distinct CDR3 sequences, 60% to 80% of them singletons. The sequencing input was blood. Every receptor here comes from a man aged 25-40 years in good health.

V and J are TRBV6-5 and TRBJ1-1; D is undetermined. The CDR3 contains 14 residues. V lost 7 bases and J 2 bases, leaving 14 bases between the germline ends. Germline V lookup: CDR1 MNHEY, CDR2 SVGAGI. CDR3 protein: CASTRSVGNTEAFF. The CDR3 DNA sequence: TGTGCCAGCACCCGATCCGTGGGTAACACTGAAGCTTTCTTT.

The chain's CDR3 is CSDRRPSGVEKETQYF. The CDR3 nucleotides are TGCAGTGACAGGAGGCCTAGCGGGGTCGAAAAAGAGACCCAGTACTTC. The J gene is TRBJ2-5, the V gene TRBV20-1; 9 bases line up with TRBD2. The J segment lost 3 bases and the V segment lost 7 bases, leaving 15 bases of the junction unmatched. The CDR3 length is 16 residues. From germline, CDR1 is DFQATT and CDR2 SNEGSKA (reference sequence).

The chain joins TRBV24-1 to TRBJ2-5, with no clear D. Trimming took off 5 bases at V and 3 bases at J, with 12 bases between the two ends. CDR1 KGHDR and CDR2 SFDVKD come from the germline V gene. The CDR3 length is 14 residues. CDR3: CATSGARPEETQYF. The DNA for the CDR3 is TGTGCCACCAGTGGGGCCAGACCCGAAGAGACCCAGTACTTC.

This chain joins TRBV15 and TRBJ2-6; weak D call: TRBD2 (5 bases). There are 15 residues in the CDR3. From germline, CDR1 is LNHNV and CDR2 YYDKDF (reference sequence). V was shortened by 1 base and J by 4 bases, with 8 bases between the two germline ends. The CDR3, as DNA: TGTGCCACCAGCAGAGGCGGGTCCGGGGCCAACGTCCTGACTTTC. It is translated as CATSRGGSGANVLTF.

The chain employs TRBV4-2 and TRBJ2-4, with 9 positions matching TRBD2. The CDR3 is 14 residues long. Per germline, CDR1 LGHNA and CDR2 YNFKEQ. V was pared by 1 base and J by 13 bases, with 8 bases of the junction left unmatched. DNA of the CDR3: TGTGCCAGCAGCCAAGCGACACTAGCGGGTGAGCAGTACTTC. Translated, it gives CASSQATLAGEQYF.

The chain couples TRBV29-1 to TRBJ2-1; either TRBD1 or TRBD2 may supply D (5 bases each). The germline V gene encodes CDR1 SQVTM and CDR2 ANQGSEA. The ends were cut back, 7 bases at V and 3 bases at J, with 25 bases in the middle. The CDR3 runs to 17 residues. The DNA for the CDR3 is TGCAGCGCCATTATATACTCGGGGCAAAGGGGCTACAATGAGCAGTTCTTC. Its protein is CSAIIYSGQRGYNEQFF.

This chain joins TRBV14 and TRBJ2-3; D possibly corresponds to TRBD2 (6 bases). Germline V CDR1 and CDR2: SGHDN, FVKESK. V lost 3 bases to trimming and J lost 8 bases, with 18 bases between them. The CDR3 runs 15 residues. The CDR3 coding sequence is TGTGCCAGCAGCCAGGCCGGGACTTACCCCGGTACGCAGTATTTT. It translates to CASSQAGTYPGTQYF.

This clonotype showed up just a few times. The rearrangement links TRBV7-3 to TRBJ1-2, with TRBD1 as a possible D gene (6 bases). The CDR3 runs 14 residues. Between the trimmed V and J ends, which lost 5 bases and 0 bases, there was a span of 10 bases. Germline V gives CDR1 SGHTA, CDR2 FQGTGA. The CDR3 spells CASSPAGANYGYTF. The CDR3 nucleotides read TGTGCCAGCAGCCCGGCAGGGGCTAACTATGGCTACACCTTC. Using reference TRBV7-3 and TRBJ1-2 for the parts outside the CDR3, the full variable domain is GAGVSQTPSNKVTEKGKYVELRCDPISGHTALYWYRQSLGQGPEFLIYFQGTGAADDSGLPNDRFFAVRPEGSVSTLKIQRTERGDSAVYLCASSPAGANYGYTFGSGTRLTVV.

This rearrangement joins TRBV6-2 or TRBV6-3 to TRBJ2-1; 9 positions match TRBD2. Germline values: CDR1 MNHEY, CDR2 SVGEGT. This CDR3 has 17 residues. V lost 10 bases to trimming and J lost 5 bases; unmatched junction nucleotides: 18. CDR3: CAINVAGAFPTDNEQFF. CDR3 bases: TGTGCCATCAACGTAGCGGGGGCCTTCCCAACGGACAATGAGCAGTTCTTC.

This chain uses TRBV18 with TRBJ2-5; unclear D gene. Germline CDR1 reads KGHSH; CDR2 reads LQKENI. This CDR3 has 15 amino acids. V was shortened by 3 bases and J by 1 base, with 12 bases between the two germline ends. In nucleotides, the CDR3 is TGTGCCAGCTCACCCCAGGTACGCCGCCAAGAGACCCAGTACTTC. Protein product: CASSPQVRRQETQYF. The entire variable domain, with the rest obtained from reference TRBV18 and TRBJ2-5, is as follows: NAGVMQNPRHLVRRRGQEARLRCSPMKGHSHVYWYRQLPEEGLKFMVYLQKENIIDESGMPKERFSAEFPKEGPSILRIQQVVRGDSAAYFCASSPQVRRQETQYFGPGTRLLVL.

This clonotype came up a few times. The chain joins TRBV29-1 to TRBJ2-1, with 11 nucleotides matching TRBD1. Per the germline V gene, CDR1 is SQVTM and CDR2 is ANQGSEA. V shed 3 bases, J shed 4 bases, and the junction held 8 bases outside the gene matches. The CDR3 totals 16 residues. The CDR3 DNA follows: TGCAGCGTTGAGGGGACAGGGGGTCCTACTTACAATGAGCAGTTCTTC. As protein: CSVEGTGGPTYNEQFF.

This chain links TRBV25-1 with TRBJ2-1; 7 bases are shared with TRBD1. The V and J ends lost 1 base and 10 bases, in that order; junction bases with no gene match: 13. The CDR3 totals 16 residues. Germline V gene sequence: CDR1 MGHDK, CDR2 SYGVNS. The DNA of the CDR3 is TGTGCCAGCAGTGAATGGAAGGGGGACAGCTCCTACGAGCAGTTCTTC. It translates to CASSEWKGDSSYEQFF. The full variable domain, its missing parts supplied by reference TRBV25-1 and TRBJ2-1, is EADIYQTPRYLVIGTGKKITLECSQTMGHDKMYWYQQDPGMELHLIHYSYGVNSTEKGDLSSESTVSRIRTEHFPLTLESARPSHTSQYLCASSEWKGDSSYEQFFGPGTRLTVL.

The DNA of the CDR3 is TGTGCCGGGAACGTCGGGGGGCGGCAGTTCTTC. It specifies CAGNVGGRQFF. This chain joins TRBV30 and TRBJ2-1; a possible D gene is TRBD2 (7 bases). Germline V gene lookup returns CDR1 GTSNPN and CDR2 SVGIG (reference sequence). The CDR3 spans 11 residues. The V gene lost 8 bases and the J gene lost 12 bases, with 17 bases spanning the gap.

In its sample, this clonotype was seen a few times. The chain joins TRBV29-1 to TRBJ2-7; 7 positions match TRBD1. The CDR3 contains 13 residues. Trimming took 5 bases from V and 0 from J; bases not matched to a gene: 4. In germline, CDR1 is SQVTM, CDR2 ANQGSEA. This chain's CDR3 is CSVPGQSSYEQYF. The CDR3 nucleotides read TGCAGCGTTCCGGGACAGAGCTCCTACGAGCAGTACTTC.

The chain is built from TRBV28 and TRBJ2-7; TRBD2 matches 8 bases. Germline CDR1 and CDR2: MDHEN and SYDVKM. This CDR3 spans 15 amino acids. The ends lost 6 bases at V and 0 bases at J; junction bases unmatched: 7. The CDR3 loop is CASRPLAGGSYEQYF. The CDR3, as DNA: TGTGCCAGCAGGCCTCTGGCGGGGGGCTCCTACGAGCAGTACTTC.

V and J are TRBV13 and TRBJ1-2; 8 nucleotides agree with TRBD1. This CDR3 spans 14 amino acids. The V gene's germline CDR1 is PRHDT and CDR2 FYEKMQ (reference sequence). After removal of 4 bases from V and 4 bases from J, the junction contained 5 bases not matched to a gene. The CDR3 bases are TGTGCCAGCAGCTGGACAGGGTTGACCTATGGCTACACCTTC. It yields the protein CASSWTGLTYGYTF.

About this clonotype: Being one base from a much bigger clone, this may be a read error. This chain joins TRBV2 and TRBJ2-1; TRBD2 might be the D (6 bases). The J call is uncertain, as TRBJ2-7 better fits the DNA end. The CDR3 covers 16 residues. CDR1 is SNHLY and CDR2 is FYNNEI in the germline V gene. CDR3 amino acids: CASSGTSSKPYNEQYF. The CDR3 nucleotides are TGTGCCAGCAGTGGAACTAGCTCTAAACCCTACAATGAGCAGTACTTC.

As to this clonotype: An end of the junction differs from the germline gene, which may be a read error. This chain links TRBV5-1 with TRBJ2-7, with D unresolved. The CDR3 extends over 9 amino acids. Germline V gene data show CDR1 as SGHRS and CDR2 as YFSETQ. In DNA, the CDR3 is TGCGCCAGCAGCTTACAGCAGAACTTC. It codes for CASSLQQNF. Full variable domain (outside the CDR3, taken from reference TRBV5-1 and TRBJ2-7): KAGVTQTPRYLIKTRGQQVTLSCSPISGHRSVSWYQQTPGQGLQFLFEYFSETQRNKGNFPGRFSGRQFSNSRSEMNVSTLELGDSALYLCASSLQQNFGPGTRLTVT.

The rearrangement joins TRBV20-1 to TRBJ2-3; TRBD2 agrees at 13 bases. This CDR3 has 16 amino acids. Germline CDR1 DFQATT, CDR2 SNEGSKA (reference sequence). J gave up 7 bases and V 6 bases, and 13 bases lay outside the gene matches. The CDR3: CSAIPGLAGPPYTQYF. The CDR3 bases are TGCAGTGCCATCCCGGGACTAGCGGGGCCCCCATATACGCAGTATTTT.

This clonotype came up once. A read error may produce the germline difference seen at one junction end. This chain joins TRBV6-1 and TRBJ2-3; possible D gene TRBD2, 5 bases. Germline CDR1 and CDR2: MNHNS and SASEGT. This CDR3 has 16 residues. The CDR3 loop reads CASNPTRGRSADTRYF. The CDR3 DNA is TGTGCCAGCAATCCCACTAGAGGCAGGAGCGCAGATACGCGGTATTTT.

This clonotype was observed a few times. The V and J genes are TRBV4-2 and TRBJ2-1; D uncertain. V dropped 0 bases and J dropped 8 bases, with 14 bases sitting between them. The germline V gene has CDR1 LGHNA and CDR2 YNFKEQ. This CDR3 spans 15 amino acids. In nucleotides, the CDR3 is TGTGCCAGCAGCCAAGATTTTCGGGCAGGACATGAGCAGTTCTTC. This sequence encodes CASSQDFRAGHEQFF.